The present T cell receptor (beta chain) was sequenced within a study of cytomegalovirus exposure and HLA in healthy donors. Points from the study as a whole: Researchers had no immune exposure information except CMV serostatus available. Exclusion as indistinguishable affected some V segments, including TRBV6-2 and TRBV6-3.

Primers included in the PCR were 60 Vbeta and 13 Jbeta primers. Profiled with immunoSEQ multiplex PCR; TCRdb holds only in-frame clones, not every one. The sample includes tens of thousands of clones, roughly 72% of them seen just once. Per the germline V gene, CDR1 is SGHTS and CDR2 is YDEGEE. V was pared by 4 bases and J by 8 bases, with 4 bases between. The CDR3 runs to 10 residues. On this clone itself: Its antigen is currently unknown.

This receptor was obtained from a woman in her twenties or thirties in good health and CMV-seropositive. Sequenced input: PBMCs. The rearrangement joins TRBV5-8 to TRBJ2-1; no reliable D call. Written as DNA, the CDR3 is TGTGCCAGCAGCCGGTATGAGCAGTTCTTC. This gives the protein CASSRYEQFF.